This TCR beta chain was identified in a study of CD8+CD57+ T cells in acquired aplastic anemia. Turning to the study itself: Average DNA yield from sorted CD4+ and CD8+ cells was roughly 3.1 ug.

Genomic DNA, the template, was used for profiling of the TCR beta VDJ and CDR3. TCRdb ran MiXCR on the reads and lists one entry per CDR3 protein. Of approximately 160,000 distinct CDR3 sequences in the sample, roughly 45% were seen once. Patients included in sequencing had previously demonstrated CD8+CD57+ cell expansion by flow cytometry. Blood sampling was performed on the patients, and none of them had received therapy by then. The CDR3 contains 13 residues. V was shortened by 7 bases and J by 6 bases, with 12 bases between the two germline ends. Ten or more counts support this clonotype. This TCR was recovered from a human donor with aplastic anemia. V is TRBV12-3 or TRBV12-4 and J is TRBJ2-2; D is ambiguous. Sequencing input: sorted CD4+, CD8+, or CD8+CD57+ T cells (not recorded which) from PBMCs. CDR3 bases: TGTGCCAGCATTAGAGTTGACGCCGGGGAGCTGTTTTTT. Translation: CASIRVDAGELFF.